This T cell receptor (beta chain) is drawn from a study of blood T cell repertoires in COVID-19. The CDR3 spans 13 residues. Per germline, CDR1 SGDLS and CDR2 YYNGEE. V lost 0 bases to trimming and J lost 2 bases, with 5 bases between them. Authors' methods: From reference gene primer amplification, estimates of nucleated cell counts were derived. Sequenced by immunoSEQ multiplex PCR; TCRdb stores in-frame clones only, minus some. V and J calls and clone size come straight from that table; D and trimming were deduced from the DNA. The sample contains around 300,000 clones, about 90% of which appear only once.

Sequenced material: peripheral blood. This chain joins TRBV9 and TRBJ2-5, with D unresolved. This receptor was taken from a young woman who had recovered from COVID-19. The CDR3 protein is CASSVDQQETQYF. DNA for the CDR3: TGTGCCAGCAGCGTAGACCAGCAAGAGACCCAGTACTTC.